This entry lists 23 T cell receptor beta chains sequenced from one sample in a study of shared clonotypes between healthy human individuals. The method was immunoSEQ multiplex PCR; TCRdb's version includes in-frame clones alone and lacks a portion of them. The sample includes 600,000 to 800,000 clones, around 77% of them seen just once. Sample: memory CD4+ T cells sorted from blood. Subset of the sample: CD45RA-negative fraction. Every receptor here comes from a woman aged 25 to 39 in good health.

This rearrangement joins TRBV2 to TRBJ2-5, with a possible D match to TRBD2 (5 bases). Germline V gives CDR1 SNHLY, CDR2 FYNNEI. V was cut by 5 bases and J by 9 bases, with 19 bases left in between. There are 14 residues in the CDR3. CDR3 nucleotide sequence: TGTGCCAGCAGTAGCGGCCACGGCAGTGGTTCCCAGTACTTC. Translated, it gives CASSSGHGSGSQYF. The full variable domain, rest sourced from reference TRBV2 and TRBJ2-5, is EPEVTQTPSHQVTQMGQEVILRCVPISNHLYFYWYRQILGQKVEFLVSFYNNEISEKSEIFDDQFSVERPDGSNFTLKIRSTKLEDSAMYFCASSSGHGSGSQYFGPGTRLLVL.

Regarding this clone: The sample carries other DNA sequences with the same CDR3. The J gene is TRBJ2-7, the V gene TRBV11-1; D might be TRBD2 (5 bases). CDR1 is SGHAT, CDR2 FQDESV, per germline (reference sequence). V was cut by 0 bases and J by 2 bases, with 11 bases left in between. The CDR3 is 15 residues long. The DNA for the CDR3 is TGTGCCAGCAGCTTAGCTGCCAGCGGCGCCTACGAGCAGTACTTC. Its protein product is CASSLAASGAYEQYF.

The chain couples TRBV6-4 to TRBJ2-2; 7 nucleotides agree with TRBD1. The germline V gene has CDR1 MRHNA and CDR2 SNTAGT. This CDR3 spans 14 amino acids. V lost 8 bases to trimming and J lost 5 bases; unmatched junction nucleotides: 8. CDR3 DNA sequence: TGTGCCAGCGGTCGAACAGGGGTAACCGGGGAGCTGTTTTTT. This gives the protein CASGRTGVTGELFF.

The chain links TRBV10-3 to TRBJ2-7, with D hard to call. This CDR3 region has 14 residues. Germline CDR1 and CDR2: ENHRY and SYGVKD. Trimming cost V 4 bases and J 4 bases, with 14 bases left between them. The CDR3 coding sequence is TGTGCCATCAGTGTCAGCCGGCCCCCGTACGAGCAGTACTTC. Its protein is CAISVSRPPYEQYF.

V usage is TRBV5-1 and J usage is TRBJ2-1, with TRBD2 identical over 12 bases. The CDR3 is 23 amino acids. Germline V gives CDR1 SGHRS, CDR2 YFSETQ. The V and J ends lost 0 bases and 1 base, in that order; junction bases with no gene match: 20. CDR3 protein: CASSLGDRAASGRGLWSYNEQFF. Here the CDR3 DNA reads TGCGCCAGCAGCTTGGGGGACCGCGCGGCTAGCGGGAGGGGTTTATGGTCCTACAATGAGCAGTTCTTC.

The rearrangement joins TRBV15 to TRBJ2-5; D possibly uses TRBD1 or TRBD2 (6 bases each). The CDR3 is made up of 15 amino acids. Trimming pared 0 bases from V and 7 bases from J, leaving 15 bases between. The germline V gene encodes CDR1 LNHNV and CDR2 YYDKDF (reference sequence). The CDR3 loop reads CATSRDRTRGGTQYF. In DNA, the CDR3 is TGTGCCACCAGCAGAGATAGGACCAGGGGAGGGACCCAGTACTTC.

On this clone itself: Within the sample, other DNA sequences also encode this same CDR3. The chain recombines TRBV29-1 with TRBJ1-5, with D maybe TRBD1 (5 bases). The germline V and J ends were trimmed by 6 bases and 3 bases, with 9 bases remaining between them. The CDR3 is made up of 12 amino acids. Germline CDR1 reads SQVTM; CDR2 reads ANQGSEA. This CDR3 reads CSVSGSNQPQHF. The CDR3 DNA follows: TGCAGCGTGTCAGGGTCCAATCAGCCCCAGCATTTT.

V usage is TRBV11-2 and J usage is TRBJ2-3; D assignment may be TRBD1 or TRBD2 (5 bases each). The CDR3 length is 16 residues. Germline CDR1 reads SGHAT; CDR2 reads FQNNGV. Trimming left V 5 bases short and J 5 bases short, with 20 bases between. The CDR3 sequence: CASSGTMGIRGDTQYF. DNA for the CDR3: TGTGCCAGCAGCGGGACGATGGGGATTAGGGGAGATACGCAGTATTTT.

The rearrangement joins TRBV19 to TRBJ2-5; possibly TRBD1 for D (6 bases). The CDR3 covers 14 residues. Deletions cut 5 bases from V and 5 bases from J, with 15 bases between. Germline CDR1 is LNHDA and CDR2 is SQIVND (reference sequence). The CDR3 coding sequence is TGTGCCAGTAGTTTCAGGGGCGCAGGGGAGACCCAGTACTTC. It encodes CASSFRGAGETQYF.

This clone was recorded once. The chain employs TRBV6-5 and TRBJ1-5, with D uncertain. With 6 bases removed from V and 7 bases from J, the gap between germline ends came to 13 bases. Germline loops: CDR1 MNHEY, CDR2 SVGAGI. The CDR3 sequence is 13 residues long. CDR3 loop: CASSPLSRQPQHF. CDR3 in DNA: TGTGCCAGCAGCCCGTTGTCTCGGCAGCCCCAGCATTTT.

As for this clone: This CDR3 is also generated by other DNA sequences in the sample. The rearrangement uses TRBV4-1 and TRBJ1-3; 7 bases line up with TRBD1. The CDR3 is 16 amino acids. Losses at the gene ends were 1 base for V and 4 bases for J; bases not matched to a gene: 7. Per germline, CDR1 MGHRA and CDR2 YSYEKL. The CDR3 loop reads CASSQVEGARGNTIYF. In DNA form, the CDR3 reads TGCGCCAGCAGCCAAGTGGAGGGGGCGAGGGGAAACACCATATATTTT.

The chain carries TRBV7-9 and TRBJ1-1, with D possibly matching TRBD1 (5 bases). CDR1 SEHNR and CDR2 FQNEAQ come from the germline V gene (reference sequence). This CDR3 is built from 13 residues. The ends were cut back, 5 bases at V and 5 bases at J, with 12 bases in the middle. DNA of the CDR3: TGTGCCAGCAGCCCAATGGGGACTACTGAAGCTTTCTTT. This translates into CASSPMGTTEAFF.

This clone was counted a single time. CDR3 residues: CASSTEDGGELFF. CDR3 in DNA: TGTGCCAGTAGTACAGAGGACGGCGGGGAGCTGTTTTTT. This chain joins TRBV19 and TRBJ2-2; D gene unclear. The CDR3 sequence is 13 residues long. V was pared by 4 bases and J by 7 bases, with 10 bases between. The V gene's germline CDR1 is LNHDA and CDR2 SQIVND (reference sequence).

The chain couples TRBV10-1 to TRBJ2-5; 7 bases agree with TRBD1. The CDR3 sequence is 13 residues long. V shed 3 bases and J 3 bases; nucleotides not matched to a gene: 1. Per the germline V gene, CDR1 is WNHNN and CDR2 is SYGVQD (reference sequence). The CDR3 loop is CASSDGQEETQYF. The CDR3 nucleotides read TGCGCCAGCAGTGACGGACAGGAAGAGACCCAGTACTTC.

This clone was seen ten or more times. The rearrangement joins TRBV5-4 to TRBJ2-7; D remains unclear. In germline, CDR1 is SGHNT, CDR2 YYREEE (reference sequence). This CDR3 contains 13 residues. The V gene lost 0 bases and the J gene lost 6 bases, with 10 bases spanning the gap. In DNA, the CDR3 is TGTGCCAGCAGCTTGGCTCCACAGCTCGAGCAGTACTTC. This codes for CASSLAPQLEQYF. The whole variable domain, remainder taken from reference TRBV5-4 and TRBJ2-7, is ETGVTQSPTHLIKTRGQQVTLRCSSQSGHNTVSWYQQALGQGPQFIFQYYREEENGRGNFPPRFSGLQFPNYSSELNVNALELDDSALYLCASSLAPQLEQYFGPGTRLTVT.

This clone has more than one count but fewer than ten. This chain uses TRBV6-1 with TRBJ2-5; a weak D match, TRBD2 (6 bases). Deletions cut 0 bases from V and 6 bases from J, with 17 bases between. Per germline, CDR1 MNHNS and CDR2 SASEGT. The CDR3 runs to 16 residues. The CDR3 region has the DNA TGTGCCAGCAGTGAAGCGACGGGTGTGGGAGGAAAGACCCAGTACTTC. This translates into CASSEATGVGGKTQYF.

This clone has just a few counts. This sequence joins TRBV27 and TRBJ2-1; 7 bases agree with TRBD1. After removal of 5 bases from V and 14 bases from J, the junction contained 12 bases not matched to a gene. Germline V gives CDR1 MNHEY, CDR2 SMNVEV (reference sequence). The CDR3 covers 13 residues. The CDR3 loop reads CASSPYTGTAEFF. The CDR3, as DNA: TGTGCCAGCAGTCCCTACACCGGGACAGCAGAGTTCTTC.

V gene TRBV11-3 combines with J gene TRBJ2-1, with 8 bases matching TRBD1. Trimming took 5 bases from V and 8 from J; bases not matched to a gene: 8. Germline CDR1 and CDR2: SGHNT and YENEEA. This CDR3 region has 14 residues. In nucleotides, the CDR3 is TGTGCCAGCAGCCGAACTACAGGGGGGCATGAGCAGTTCTTC. It is translated as CASSRTTGGHEQFF.

Remarks on this clone: The sample holds other DNA sequences that translate to the same CDR3. The chain couples TRBV2 to TRBJ2-3; D is undetermined. Germline CDR1 reads SNHLY; CDR2 reads FYNNEI. With 1 base removed from V and 5 bases from J, the gap between germline ends came to 7 bases. The CDR3 consists of 13 residues. CDR3 sequence (DNA): TGTGCCAGCAGTGAAGGGCTCGGAGATACGCAGTATTTT. It encodes CASSEGLGDTQYF.

The chain couples TRBV18 to TRBJ2-2, with D possibly matching TRBD1 (6 bases). The V gene lost 3 bases and the J gene lost 4 bases, with 9 bases spanning the gap. Germline V gene lookup returns CDR1 KGHSH and CDR2 LQKENI. The CDR3 is made up of 14 amino acids. The CDR3 protein is CASSPLDSTGELFF. DNA of the CDR3: TGTGCCAGCTCACCCCTGGACAGCACCGGGGAGCTGTTTTTT.

This clone has only a few counts. The CDR3, as DNA: TGTGCCAGCAGCTGGGGACAGGGGGTTGGAAACACCATATATTTT. It encodes CASSWGQGVGNTIYF. This chain connects TRBV7-9 to TRBJ1-3, with 11 bases that match TRBD1. The CDR3 loop spans 15 amino acids. The V and J ends lost 4 bases and 3 bases, in that order; junction bases with no gene match: 2. Germline-derived CDR1 and CDR2 are SEHNR and FQNEAQ (reference sequence).

The gene calls are TRBV10-2 and TRBJ2-1; 12 bases align to TRBD2. This CDR3 region has 15 residues. CDR1 is WSHSY and CDR2 is SAAADI in the germline V gene. The junction had 3 bases not matched to a gene; V was cut back by 4 bases and J by 5 bases. The CDR3 loop reads CASSGLAGAHNEQFF. CDR3 coding DNA: TGCGCCAGCAGTGGACTAGCGGGAGCCCACAATGAGCAGTTCTTC.

The V gene is TRBV7-2, the J gene TRBJ2-7, with 7 bases matching TRBD2. The CDR3 is 14 amino acids. The germline gives CDR1 SGHTA, CDR2 FQGNSA. V was pared by 2 bases and J by 4 bases, with 5 bases of the junction left unmatched. Written as DNA, the CDR3 is TGTGCCAGCAGCTTAAATAGCGGGCGTTACGAGCAGTACTTC. Protein product: CASSLNSGRYEQYF.